One and the same sample provided the 20 T cell receptor beta chains below, sequenced in a study of blood T cells in healthy people across ages. The second PCR ran about 6 to 12 cycles with a sample-barcoded 5' primer and J-beta primers. TCRdb recomputed calls from the 5' RACE reads with MiXCR, one row per CDR3 protein. There are about 720,000 distinct CDR3 sequences in the sample; 22% occur only once, and roughly 22% lies in the top ten. The sequencing sample was made of blood. These receptors originate from a man aged 65 to 79 in good health.

This clonotype has just a few counts. J is TRBJ1-1 and V is TRBV25-1; TRBD1 aligns across 8 bases. This CDR3 comprises 14 residues. The trim removed 2 bases at V and 4 bases at J, leaving 3 bases unmatched. The germline gives CDR1 MGHDK, CDR2 SYGVNS. CDR3 sequence (DNA): TGTGCCAGCAGTGAAAACAGGGGGGCCACTGAAGCTTTCTTT. Translating it yields CASSENRGATEAFF.

A single count supports this clonotype. The V and J genes are TRBV2 and TRBJ2-3; 9 bases line up with TRBD2. The ends lost 7 bases at V and 1 base at J; junction bases unmatched: 12. The CDR3 runs to 17 residues. Germline loops: CDR1 SNHLY, CDR2 FYNNEI. The CDR3 region has the DNA TGTGCCAGCATTCCTAGCGGGGCTGCCAGTGGCACAGATACGCAGTATTTT. Its translation: CASIPSGAASGTDTQYF.

The chain uses TRBV5-1 and TRBJ2-3, with D possibly being TRBD1 (5 bases). Germline values: CDR1 SGHRS, CDR2 YFSETQ. V was pared by 5 bases and J by 0 bases, with 10 bases between. The CDR3 is made up of 14 amino acids. The CDR3 spells CASRVGHSTDTQYF. In DNA, the CDR3 is TGCGCCAGCAGAGTAGGACATAGCACAGATACGCAGTATTTT.

This clonotype was observed a handful of times. The V gene is TRBV20-1, the J gene TRBJ2-7; 8 bases fit TRBD1. There are 14 residues in the CDR3. V lost 6 bases and J lost 0; bases outside the gene matches: 7. Germline CDR1 and CDR2: DFQATT and SNEGSKA (reference sequence). CDR3 residues: CSAKRTGSSYEQYF. The CDR3, as DNA: TGCAGTGCGAAGAGGACAGGGAGCTCCTACGAGCAGTACTTC.

The chain joins TRBV27 to TRBJ2-2; 11 nucleotides match TRBD1. Germline CDR1 MNHEY, CDR2 SMNVEV (reference sequence). Trimming at V came to 4 bases and at J to 3 bases, leaving 7 bases not matched to a gene. The CDR3 covers 17 residues. In nucleotides, the CDR3 is TGTGCCAGCAGTTCAATCCGGACAGGGGGCGACACCGGGGAGCTGTTTTTT. Protein sequence: CASSSIRTGGDTGELFF.

The chain recombines TRBV4-1 with TRBJ2-5; a possible D gene is TRBD1 (5 bases). V was clipped by 0 bases and J by 2 bases, with 10 bases between them. Germline-derived CDR1 and CDR2 are MGHRA and YSYEKL. This CDR3 comprises 15 residues. CDR3: CASSQDNRLQETQYF. The DNA of the CDR3 is TGCGCCAGCAGCCAAGATAACAGGTTACAAGAGACCCAGTACTTC.

This clonotype was counted only a few times. This chain joins TRBV7-8 and TRBJ2-7; D is ambiguous. The assigned J gene may be wrong: the sequence end matches TRBJ2-5 better. The CDR3 spans 15 residues. Germline CDR1 SGHVS, CDR2 FQNEAQ. The CDR3 nucleotides read TGTGCCAGCAGCTCCCCCCTAGTGTCAGGAGAGACCCAGTACTTC. It codes for CASSSPLVSGETQYF.

The V call is TRBV20-1, the J call TRBJ2-5; D not resolved. The end of the DNA is better explained by TRBJ2-1, so the J call may be wrong. The CDR3 has 12 amino acids. In germline, CDR1 is DFQATT, CDR2 SNEGSKA (reference sequence). The CDR3 reads CSARGYGNEQFF. Written as DNA, the CDR3 is TGCAGTGCTAGGGGCTATGGCAATGAGCAGTTCTTC.

This clonotype turned up a few times. This chain uses TRBV7-9 with TRBJ1-3; perhaps TRBD1 as D (5 bases). There are 15 residues in the CDR3. CDR1 and CDR2 from the germline V gene are SEHNR and FQNEAQ (reference sequence). V was cut by 0 bases and J by 3 bases, with 9 bases left in between. CDR3 region: CASSLAGAVGNTIYF. CDR3 bases: TGTGCCAGCAGCTTAGCTGGGGCAGTTGGAAACACCATATATTTT.

The CDR3 spells CASTLAGGHNEQFF. CDR3 DNA sequence: TGTGCCAGCACTCTAGCGGGGGGTCACAATGAGCAGTTCTTC. V gene TRBV7-2 combines with J gene TRBJ2-1, with TRBD2 matching 11 bases. Germline CDR1 reads SGHTA; CDR2 reads FQGNSA. V lost 7 bases, J lost 5 bases, and 4 bases stayed unmatched. The CDR3 has 14 residues.

This sequence joins TRBV29-1 and TRBJ2-3, with D perhaps TRBD1 (5 bases). Germline values: CDR1 SQVTM, CDR2 ANQGSEA. V shed 4 bases and J shed 3 bases, with 17 bases lying between them. The CDR3 has 15 residues. The CDR3 loop reads CSVAHDGARTDTQYF. The CDR3 nucleotides are TGCAGCGTTGCCCATGATGGGGCGAGGACAGATACGCAGTATTTT.

This clonotype appeared a few times. V usage is TRBV10-3 and J usage is TRBJ2-1, with D maybe TRBD2 (6 bases). Germline CDR1 is ENHRY and CDR2 is SYGVKD. Trimming stripped 8 bases from V and 5 bases from J, with 13 bases between. The CDR3 totals 13 residues. The CDR3 DNA reads as TGTGCCATCGGCGGAGGAGGGGACAATGAGCAGTTCTTC. Translated, it gives CAIGGGGDNEQFF.

This clonotype was counted a few times. This chain links TRBV14 with TRBJ2-2; D is unresolved. Trimming removed 4 bases from V and 5 bases from J, with 11 bases in between. The CDR3 runs 14 residues. Per germline, CDR1 SGHDN and CDR2 FVKESK. DNA for the CDR3: TGTGCCAGCAGCCGCGACCACGGTACCGGGGAGCTGTTTTTT. It is translated as CASSRDHGTGELFF. Supplemented by reference TRBV14 and TRBJ2-2, the full variable domain reads EAGVTQFPSHSVIEKGQTVTLRCDPISGHDNLYWYRRVMGKEIKFLLHFVKESKQDESGMPNNRFLAERTGGTYSTLKVQPAELEDSGVYFCASSRDHGTGELFFGEGSRLTVL.

This clonotype was recorded a few times. V usage is TRBV14 and J usage is TRBJ2-5, with 12 bases identical to TRBD2. The J call is in doubt because the DNA end fits TRBJ2-1 better. There are 16 residues in the CDR3. In germline, CDR1 is SGHDN, CDR2 FVKESK. The CDR3 DNA is TGTGCCAGCAGCCCTCAAGGGACTAGCGGGTACAATGAGCAGTTCTTC. This gives the protein CASSPQGTSGYNEQFF.

The chain recombines TRBV10-1 with TRBJ2-3, with 9 positions matching TRBD2. This CDR3 is 15 amino acids long. The ends lost 7 bases at V and 3 bases at J; junction bases unmatched: 8. CDR1 and CDR2 from the germline V gene are WNHNN and SYGVQD (reference sequence). The chain's CDR3 is CASNGGRGRTDTQYF. CDR3 bases: TGCGCCAGCAATGGCGGGAGGGGGCGGACAGATACGCAGTATTTT.

The V call is TRBV5-1, the J call TRBJ1-4; 7 bases agree with TRBD1. The CDR3 totals 15 residues. Per germline, CDR1 SGHRS and CDR2 YFSETQ. Unmatched junction bases numbered 6, after V lost 1 base and J lost 6 bases. The CDR3, as DNA: TGCGCCAGCAGCTTGACAGGGGCCGGTGATGAAAAACTGTTTTTT. It codes for CASSLTGAGDEKLFF.

The chain joins TRBV18 to TRBJ2-1; TRBD2 might be the D (5 bases). Trimming removed 5 bases from V and 2 bases from J, with 10 bases in between. Per the germline V gene, CDR1 is KGHSH and CDR2 is LQKENI. This CDR3 region has 14 residues. CDR3 protein: CASSELGTYNEQFF. The CDR3 DNA reads as TGTGCCAGCTCAGAACTAGGGACCTACAATGAGCAGTTCTTC.

This clonotype was seen a handful of times. The chain couples TRBV14 to TRBJ1-4; D is ambiguous. Trimming left V 1 base short and J 7 bases short, with 10 bases between. The CDR3 is 14 residues long. Germline V lookup: CDR1 SGHDN, CDR2 FVKESK. The CDR3: CASSQVWGSEKLFF. The CDR3 DNA follows: TGTGCCAGCAGCCAAGTTTGGGGATCTGAAAAACTGTTTTTT.

The J gene is TRBJ2-5, the V gene TRBV7-2; D is unresolved. The V gene's germline CDR1 is SGHTA and CDR2 FQGNSA. V was clipped by 5 bases and J by 4 bases, with 8 bases between them. The CDR3 sequence is 12 residues long. The DNA for the CDR3 is TGTGCCAGCAGCCCCATTCGAGAGACCCAGTACTTC. Amino acid sequence: CASSPIRETQYF.

This clonotype was found a few times. The V call is TRBV7-8, the J call TRBJ2-3, with D uncertain. CDR1 SGHVS and CDR2 FQNEAQ come from the germline V gene. There are 15 residues in the CDR3. V was trimmed by 6 bases and J by 6 bases, leaving 19 bases between them. CDR3 in amino acids: CASSLMADPRDTQYF. In DNA form, the CDR3 reads TGTGCCAGCAGTCTGATGGCGGACCCCAGGGATACGCAGTATTTT.